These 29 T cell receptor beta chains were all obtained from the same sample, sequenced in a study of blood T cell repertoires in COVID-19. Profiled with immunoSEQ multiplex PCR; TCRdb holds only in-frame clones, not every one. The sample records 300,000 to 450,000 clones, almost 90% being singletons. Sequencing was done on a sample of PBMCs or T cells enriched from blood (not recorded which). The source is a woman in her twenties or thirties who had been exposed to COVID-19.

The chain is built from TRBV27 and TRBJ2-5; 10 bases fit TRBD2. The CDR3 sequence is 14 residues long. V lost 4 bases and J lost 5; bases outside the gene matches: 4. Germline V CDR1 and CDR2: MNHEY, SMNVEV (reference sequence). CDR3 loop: CASSWLAGAETQYF. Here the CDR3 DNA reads TGTGCCAGCAGTTGGCTAGCGGGAGCGGAGACCCAGTACTTC.

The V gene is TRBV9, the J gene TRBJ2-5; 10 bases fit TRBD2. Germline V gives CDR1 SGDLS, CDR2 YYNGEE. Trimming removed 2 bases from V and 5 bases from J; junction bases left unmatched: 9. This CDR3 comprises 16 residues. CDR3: CASSVLASGSSETQYF. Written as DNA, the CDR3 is TGTGCCAGCAGCGTCTTGGCTAGCGGGAGCTCGGAGACCCAGTACTTC.

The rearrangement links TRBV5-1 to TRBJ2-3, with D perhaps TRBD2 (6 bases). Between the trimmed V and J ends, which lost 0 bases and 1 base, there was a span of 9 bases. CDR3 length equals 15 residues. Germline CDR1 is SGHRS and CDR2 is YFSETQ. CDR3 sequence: CASSLGLDGTDTQYF. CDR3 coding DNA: TGCGCCAGCAGCTTGGGACTAGATGGCACAGATACGCAGTATTTT.

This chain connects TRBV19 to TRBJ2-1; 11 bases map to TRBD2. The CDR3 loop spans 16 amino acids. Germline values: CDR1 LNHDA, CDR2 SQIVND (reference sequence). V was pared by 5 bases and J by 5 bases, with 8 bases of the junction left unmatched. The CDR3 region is CASSFRLAGSDNEQFF. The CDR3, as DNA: TGTGCCAGTAGTTTTAGACTAGCGGGATCAGACAATGAGCAGTTCTTC.

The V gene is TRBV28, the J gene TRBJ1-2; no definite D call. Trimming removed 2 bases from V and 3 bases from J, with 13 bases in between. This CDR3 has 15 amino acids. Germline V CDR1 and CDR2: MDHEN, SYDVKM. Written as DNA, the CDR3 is TGTGCCAGCAGTTTACGAGGAGGACCCTACTATGGCTACACCTTC. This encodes CASSLRGGPYYGYTF.

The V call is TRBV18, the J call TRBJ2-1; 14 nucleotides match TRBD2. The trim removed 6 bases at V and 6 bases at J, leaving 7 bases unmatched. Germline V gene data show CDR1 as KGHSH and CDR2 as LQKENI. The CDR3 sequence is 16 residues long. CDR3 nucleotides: TGTGCCAGCTCCGGGCTAGGACTAGCGGGAGGCAATGAGCAGTTCTTC. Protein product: CASSGLGLAGGNEQFF.

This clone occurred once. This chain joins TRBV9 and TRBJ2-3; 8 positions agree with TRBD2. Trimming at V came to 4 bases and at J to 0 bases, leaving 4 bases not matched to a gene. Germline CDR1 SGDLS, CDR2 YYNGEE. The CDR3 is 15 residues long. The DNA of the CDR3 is TGTGCCAGCAGCCCCCGGGGGGGGAGCACAGATACGCAGTATTTT. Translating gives CASSPRGGSTDTQYF.

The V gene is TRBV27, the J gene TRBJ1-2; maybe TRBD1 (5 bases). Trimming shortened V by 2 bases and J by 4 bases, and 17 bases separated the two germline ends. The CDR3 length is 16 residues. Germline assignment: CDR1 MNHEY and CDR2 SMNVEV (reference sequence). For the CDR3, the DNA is TGTGCCAGCAGTTTAAGTGGCGGGGGACCGCTCTATGGCTACACCTTC. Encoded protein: CASSLSGGGPLYGYTF.

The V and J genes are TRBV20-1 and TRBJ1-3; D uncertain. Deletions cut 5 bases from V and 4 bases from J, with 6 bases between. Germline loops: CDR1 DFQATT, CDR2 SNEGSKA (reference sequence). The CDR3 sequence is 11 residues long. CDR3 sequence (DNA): TGCAGTGCTGGCCGAGGAAACACCATATATTTT. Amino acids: CSAGRGNTIYF.

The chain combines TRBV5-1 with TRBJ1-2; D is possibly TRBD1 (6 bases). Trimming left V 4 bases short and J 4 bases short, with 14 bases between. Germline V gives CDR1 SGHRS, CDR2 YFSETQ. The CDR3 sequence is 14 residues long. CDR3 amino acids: CASSEQGLPYGYTF. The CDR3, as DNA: TGCGCCAGCAGCGAACAGGGATTACCCTATGGCTACACCTTC.

The CDR3 region is CASSQLGDSGELFF. CDR3 sequence (DNA): TGTGCCAGTAGTCAATTAGGGGATTCCGGGGAGCTGTTTTTT. V gene TRBV19 combines with J gene TRBJ2-2, with a tentative D call TRBD1 (5 bases). CDR1 LNHDA and CDR2 SQIVND come from the germline V gene (reference sequence). Trimming left V 5 bases short and J 6 bases short, with 13 bases between. This CDR3 contains 14 residues. Complete variable domain (other parts from reference TRBV19 and TRBJ2-2): DGGITQSPKYLFRKEGQNVTLSCEQNLNHDAMYWYRQDPGQGLRLIYYSQIVNDFQKGDIAEGYSVSREKKESFPLTVTSAQKNPTAFYLCASSQLGDSGELFFGEGSRLTVL.

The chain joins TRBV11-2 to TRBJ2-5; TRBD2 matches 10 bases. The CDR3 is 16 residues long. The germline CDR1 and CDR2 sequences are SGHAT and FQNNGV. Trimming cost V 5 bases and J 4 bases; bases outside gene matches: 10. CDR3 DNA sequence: TGTGCCAGCAGCGTCGCTAGCGGGAGCCGCGGAGAGACCCAGTACTTC. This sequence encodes CASSVASGSRGETQYF.

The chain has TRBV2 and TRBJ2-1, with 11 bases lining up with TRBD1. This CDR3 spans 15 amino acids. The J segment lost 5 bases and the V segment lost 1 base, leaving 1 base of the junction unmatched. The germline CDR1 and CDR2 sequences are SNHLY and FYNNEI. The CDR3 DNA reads TGTGCCAGCAGTGAAGGGACAGGGGGCAACAATGAGCAGTTCTTC. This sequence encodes CASSEGTGGNNEQFF.

CDR3: CASGLVNSNYGYTF. CDR3 nucleotides: TGTGCTAGTGGTTTGGTCAATTCTAACTATGGCTACACCTTC. V and J are TRBV12-5 and TRBJ1-2; D not certain. Per the germline V gene, CDR1 is LGHNT and CDR2 is FRNRAP. The CDR3 has 14 amino acids. The germline V and J ends were trimmed by 0 bases and 0 bases, with 5 bases remaining between them.

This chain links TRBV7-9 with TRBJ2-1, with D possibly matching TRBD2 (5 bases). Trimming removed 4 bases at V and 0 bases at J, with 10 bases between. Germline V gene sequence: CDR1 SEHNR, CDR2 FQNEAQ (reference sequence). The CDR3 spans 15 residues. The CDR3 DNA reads TGTGCCAGCAGCTCCTCGGAGGCCTCCTACAATGAGCAGTTCTTC. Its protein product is CASSSSEASYNEQFF.

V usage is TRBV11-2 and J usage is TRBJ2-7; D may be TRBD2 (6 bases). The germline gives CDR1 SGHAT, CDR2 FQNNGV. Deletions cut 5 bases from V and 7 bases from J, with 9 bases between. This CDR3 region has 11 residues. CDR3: CASSPTREQYF. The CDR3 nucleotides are TGTGCCAGCAGCCCGACTAGGGAGCAGTACTTC.

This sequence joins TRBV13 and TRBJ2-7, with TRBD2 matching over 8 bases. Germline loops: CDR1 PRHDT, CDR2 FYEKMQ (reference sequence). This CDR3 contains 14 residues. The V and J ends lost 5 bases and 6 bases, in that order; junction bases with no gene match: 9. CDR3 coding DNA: TGTGCCAGCAGCAACTCGGGACTAGTCACCGAGCAGTACTTC. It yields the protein CASSNSGLVTEQYF.

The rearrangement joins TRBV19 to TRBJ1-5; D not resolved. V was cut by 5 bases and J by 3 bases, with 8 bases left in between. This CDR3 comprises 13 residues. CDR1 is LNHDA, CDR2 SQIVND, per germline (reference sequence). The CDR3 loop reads CASSEWPNQPQHF. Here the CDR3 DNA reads TGTGCCAGTAGTGAATGGCCCAATCAGCCCCAGCATTTT.

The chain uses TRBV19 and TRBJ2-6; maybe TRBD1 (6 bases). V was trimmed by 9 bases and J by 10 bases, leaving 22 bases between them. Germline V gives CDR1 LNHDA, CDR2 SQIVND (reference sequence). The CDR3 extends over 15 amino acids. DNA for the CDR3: TGTGCCAGCGAAGGTGACCCTGACAGGCCGAACGTCCTGACTTTC. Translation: CASEGDPDRPNVLTF.

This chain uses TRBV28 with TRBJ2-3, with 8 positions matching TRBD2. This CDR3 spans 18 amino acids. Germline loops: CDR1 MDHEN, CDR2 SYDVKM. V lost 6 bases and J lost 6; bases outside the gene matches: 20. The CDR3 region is CASRLSGGFLVGSDTQYF. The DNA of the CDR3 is TGTGCCAGCAGATTGAGCGGGGGATTCCTCGTGGGGTCGGATACGCAGTATTTT. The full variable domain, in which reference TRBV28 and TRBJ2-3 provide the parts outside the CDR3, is DVKVTQSSRYLVKRTGEKVFLECVQDMDHENMFWYRQDPGLGLRLIYFSYDVKMKEKGDIPEGYSVSREKKERFSLILESASTNQTSMYLCASRLSGGFLVGSDTQYFGPGTRLTVL.

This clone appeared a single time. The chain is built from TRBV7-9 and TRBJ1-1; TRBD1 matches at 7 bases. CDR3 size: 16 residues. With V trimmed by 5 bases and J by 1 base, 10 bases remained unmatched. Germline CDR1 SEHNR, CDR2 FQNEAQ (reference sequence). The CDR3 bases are TGTGCCAGCAGCCCACGGACAGGTTCTCCGAACACTGAAGCTTTCTTT. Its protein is CASSPRTGSPNTEAFF.

This chain's CDR3 is CASSLRVGAGDEQYF. The CDR3 region has the DNA TGTGCCAGCAGCTTACGGGTTGGAGCGGGAGATGAGCAGTACTTC. The chain carries TRBV11-1 and TRBJ2-7; 8 positions match TRBD2. The V gene end was trimmed by 2 bases and the J gene end by 7 bases; junction bases not matched to a gene: 10. This CDR3 is 15 amino acids long. CDR1 SGHAT and CDR2 FQDESV come from the germline V gene (reference sequence).

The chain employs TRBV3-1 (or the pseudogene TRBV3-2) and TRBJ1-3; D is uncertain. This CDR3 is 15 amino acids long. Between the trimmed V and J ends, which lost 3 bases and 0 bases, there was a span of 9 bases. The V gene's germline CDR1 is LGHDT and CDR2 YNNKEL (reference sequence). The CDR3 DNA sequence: TGTGCCAGCAGCCAGGCAGTGAACTCTGGAAACACCATATATTTT. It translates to CASSQAVNSGNTIYF.

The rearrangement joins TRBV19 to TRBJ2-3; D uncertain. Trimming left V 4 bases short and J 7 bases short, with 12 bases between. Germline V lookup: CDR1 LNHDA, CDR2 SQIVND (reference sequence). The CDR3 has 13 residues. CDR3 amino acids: CASSNLDSYTQYF. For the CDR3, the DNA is TGTGCCAGTAGTAACCTTGACTCATATACGCAGTATTTT.

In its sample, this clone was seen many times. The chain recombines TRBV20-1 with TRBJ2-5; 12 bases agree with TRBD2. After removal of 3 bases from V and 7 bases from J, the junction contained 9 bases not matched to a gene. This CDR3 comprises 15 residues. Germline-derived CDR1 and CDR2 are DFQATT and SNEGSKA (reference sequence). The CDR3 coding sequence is TGCAGTGCTAGTGGACTAGCGGGACGGGAGGGGACCCAGTACTTC. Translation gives CSASGLAGREGTQYF.

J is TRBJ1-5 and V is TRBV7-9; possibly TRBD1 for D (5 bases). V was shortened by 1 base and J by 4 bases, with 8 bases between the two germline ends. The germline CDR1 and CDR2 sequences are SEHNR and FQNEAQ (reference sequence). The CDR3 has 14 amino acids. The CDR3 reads CASSLVGGNQPQHF. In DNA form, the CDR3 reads TGTGCCAGCAGCTTAGTTGGGGGGAATCAGCCCCAGCATTTT.

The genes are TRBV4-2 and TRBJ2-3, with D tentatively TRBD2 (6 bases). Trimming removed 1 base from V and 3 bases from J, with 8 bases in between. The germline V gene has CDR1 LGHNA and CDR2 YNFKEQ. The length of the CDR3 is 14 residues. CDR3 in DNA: TGTGCCAGCAGCCAAGGTCGGGAGACAGATACGCAGTATTTT. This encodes CASSQGRETDTQYF.

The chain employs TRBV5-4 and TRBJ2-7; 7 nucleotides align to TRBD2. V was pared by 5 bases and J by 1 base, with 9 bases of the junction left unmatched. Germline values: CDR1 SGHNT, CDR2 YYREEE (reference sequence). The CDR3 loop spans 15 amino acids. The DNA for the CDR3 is TGTGCCAGCAGGCCAACCCTAGCGGATTCCTACGAGCAGTACTTC. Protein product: CASRPTLADSYEQYF.

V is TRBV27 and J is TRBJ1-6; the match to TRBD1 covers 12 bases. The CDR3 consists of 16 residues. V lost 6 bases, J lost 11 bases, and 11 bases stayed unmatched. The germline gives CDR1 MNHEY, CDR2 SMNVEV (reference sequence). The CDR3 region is CASRPSGTGGWAPLHF. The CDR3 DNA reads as TGTGCCAGCAGGCCCTCGGGGACAGGGGGCTGGGCACCCCTCCACTTT.